The 18 T cell receptor beta chains reported below all come from one sample, sequenced in a study of Tregs in tolerant kidney transplant recipients. Profiled with immunoSEQ multiplex PCR; TCRdb holds only in-frame clones, not every one. The repertoire holds 60,000 to 65,000 clones, 95% to 98% seen once, with around 0.34% in the top ten. The sample was Tregs from blood, taken before the transplant. The receptors derive from a human donor who received a combined kidney and bone marrow transplant.

This clone appeared a single time. The V and J genes are TRBV5-1 and TRBJ1-2, with D unresolved. The germline V gene encodes CDR1 SGHRS and CDR2 YFSETQ. The CDR3 contains 15 residues. Trimming removed 1 base at V and 0 bases at J, with 10 bases between. In DNA, the CDR3 is TGCGCCAGCAGCTTGTCGCAGGTCTCTAACTATGGCTACACCTTC. This encodes CASSLSQVSNYGYTF.

This sequence joins TRBV5-4 and TRBJ2-3; 15 bases are a match to TRBD2. Germline V gene sequence: CDR1 SGHNT, CDR2 YYREEE (reference sequence). V dropped 2 bases and J dropped 9; count of bases not matched to a gene: 1. CDR3 size: 14 residues. The CDR3 bases are TGTGCCAGCAGCTTAGGACTAGCGGGGGGGACGCAGTATTTT. Its protein product is CASSLGLAGGTQYF.

The rearrangement links TRBV20-1 to TRBJ2-3; D not certain. This CDR3 region has 10 residues. With 3 bases removed from V and 6 bases from J, the gap between germline ends came to 4 bases. The germline V gene has CDR1 DFQATT and CDR2 SNEGSKA (reference sequence). As DNA, the CDR3 is TGCAGTGCTAGGGCTGATACGCAGTATTTT. Translated, it gives CSARADTQYF.

V gene TRBV19 combines with J gene TRBJ2-1; 8 nucleotides align to TRBD1. V gave up 1 base and J gave up 7 bases; unmatched junction bases: 6. The CDR3 contains 15 residues. Germline CDR1 and CDR2: LNHDA and SQIVND (reference sequence). The CDR3 loop reads CASSIGAGGWNEQFF. In DNA form, the CDR3 reads TGTGCCAGTAGTATAGGGGCAGGGGGCTGGAATGAGCAGTTCTTC.

This rearrangement joins TRBV28 to TRBJ1-1, with D possibly being TRBD1 (5 bases). The V and J ends lost 8 bases and 2 bases respectively, with 18 bases between them. The CDR3 length is 15 residues. Germline CDR1 MDHEN, CDR2 SYDVKM. This CDR3 reads CASSPPVGGNTEAFF. The CDR3 coding sequence is TGTGCCAGCTCCCCTCCGGTGGGGGGTAACACTGAAGCTTTCTTT.

V usage is TRBV28 and J usage is TRBJ1-2; a weak D match, TRBD1 (5 bases). The V gene's germline CDR1 is MDHEN and CDR2 SYDVKM. The CDR3 consists of 14 residues. Trimming left V 5 bases short and J 6 bases short, with 16 bases between. The chain's CDR3 is CASSAAGLPNGYTF. Here the CDR3 DNA reads TGTGCCAGCAGTGCCGCGGGACTTCCAAATGGCTACACCTTC.

The chain is built from TRBV5-5 and TRBJ2-2; TRBD2 aligns across 11 bases. The V gene end was trimmed by 0 bases and the J gene end by 5 bases; junction bases not matched to a gene: 6. The length of the CDR3 is 17 residues. Germline CDR1 SGHKS, CDR2 YYEKEE (reference sequence). The CDR3 bases are TGTGCCAGCAGCTTGGTCCTGAGACTAGCGGGAACCGGGGAGCTGTTTTTT. Protein sequence: CASSLVLRLAGTGELFF.

This chain joins TRBV9 and TRBJ2-1; 8 positions agree with TRBD2. With V trimmed by 6 bases and J by 1 base, 6 bases remained unmatched. There are 15 residues in the CDR3. Germline CDR1 is SGDLS and CDR2 is YYNGEE. CDR3 sequence: CASTPSGSSYNEQFF. The CDR3 DNA reads TGTGCCAGCACCCCTAGCGGGTCTTCCTACAATGAGCAGTTCTTC.

The chain has TRBV7-8 and TRBJ1-2; D is perhaps TRBD1 (5 bases). The CDR3 has 15 amino acids. Germline V gene sequence: CDR1 SGHVS, CDR2 FQNEAQ. Trimming took 6 bases from V and 4 from J, leaving 18 bases between them. This chain's CDR3 is CASSRGRQTTYGYTF. The CDR3 DNA is TGTGCCAGCAGTAGGGGCCGCCAGACAACCTATGGCTACACCTTC.

This chain links TRBV4-2 with TRBJ2-3; 9 bases agree with TRBD2. After removal of 0 bases from V and 1 base from J, the junction contained 5 bases not matched to a gene. The CDR3 runs 17 residues. Per the germline V gene, CDR1 is LGHNA and CDR2 is YNFKEQ. DNA of the CDR3: TGTGCCAGCAGCCAAGATTTAGCGGGGGCCCGCACAGATACGCAGTATTTT. Translation gives CASSQDLAGARTDTQYF.

The chain couples TRBV5-5 to TRBJ1-1, with a tentative D call TRBD1 (6 bases). The ends were cut back, 1 base at V and 5 bases at J, with 12 bases in the middle. The CDR3 is 14 amino acids. Per germline, CDR1 SGHKS and CDR2 YYEKEE (reference sequence). The CDR3 DNA sequence: TGTGCCAGCAGCTTGTCAGGGGCTTGGACTGAAGCTTTCTTT. This codes for CASSLSGAWTEAFF. The whole variable domain, filled in from reference TRBV5-5 and TRBJ1-1, reads DAGVTQSPTHLIKTRGQQVTLRCSPISGHKSVSWYQQVLGQGPQFIFQYYEKEERGRGNFPDRFSARQFPNYSSELNVNALLLGDSALYLCASSLSGAWTEAFFGQGTRLTVV.

The chain combines TRBV7-3 with TRBJ2-3; 8 positions match TRBD2. Germline values: CDR1 SGHTA, CDR2 FQGTGA. V shed 4 bases, J shed 5 bases, and the junction held 5 bases outside the gene matches. The CDR3 runs to 14 residues. In DNA form, the CDR3 reads TGTGCCAGCAGCTCAGGACTAGCCGGAGATACGCAGTATTTT. It yields the protein CASSSGLAGDTQYF.

The gene calls are TRBV28 and TRBJ1-6; D remains ambiguous. With 8 bases removed from V and 2 bases from J, the gap between germline ends came to 13 bases. The length of the CDR3 is 15 residues. Germline-derived CDR1 and CDR2 are MDHEN and SYDVKM. The CDR3 bases are TGTGCCAGCCTTACACAGCATACCTATAATTCACCCCTCCACTTT. Its translation: CASLTQHTYNSPLHF.

This chain links TRBV5-3 with TRBJ1-3; the D is unclear. TRBV5-3 is reported as an ORF; its role is uncertain. The V and J ends lost 0 bases and 1 base respectively, with 8 bases between them. The CDR3 loop spans 15 amino acids. The chain's CDR3 is CARSLDRASGNTIYF. The CDR3 DNA sequence: TGTGCCAGAAGCTTGGACAGAGCTTCTGGAAACACCATATATTTT.

This clone was observed a single time. The chain couples TRBV11-3 to TRBJ1-3; D gene ambiguous. Trimming left V 2 bases short and J 0 bases short, with 11 bases between. Germline V CDR1 and CDR2: SGHNT, YENEEA. CDR3 length: 16 residues. This chain's CDR3 is CASSLSARGSGNTIYF. The CDR3 DNA reads as TGTGCCAGCAGCTTATCGGCCCGGGGCTCTGGAAACACCATATATTTT.

The chain uses TRBV29-1 and TRBJ1-1, with D unresolved. V was shortened by 4 bases and J by 4 bases, with 10 bases between the two germline ends. Germline V gives CDR1 SQVTM, CDR2 ANQGSEA. The CDR3 length is 12 residues. The CDR3 loop reads CSVVGGPTEAFF. The CDR3, as DNA: TGCAGCGTTGTAGGCGGTCCCACTGAAGCTTTCTTT.

This sequence joins TRBV5-4 and TRBJ2-1; 7 nucleotides match TRBD2. The ends lost 2 bases at V and 6 bases at J; junction bases unmatched: 5. From germline, CDR1 is SGHNT and CDR2 YYREEE (reference sequence). The CDR3 extends over 14 amino acids. The DNA of the CDR3 is TGTGCCAGCAGCTTCGCTAGCGGCCTCAATGAGCAGTTCTTC. Protein product: CASSFASGLNEQFF.

About this clone: Compared with germline, one end of the junction differs, possibly owing to a read error. V gene TRBV6-1 combines with J gene TRBJ1-1; TRBD1 matches at 7 bases. The CDR3 length is 16 residues. The germline V gene encodes CDR1 MNHNS and CDR2 SASEGT. CDR3 protein: CASSEALGTVNTEAFF. The CDR3 nucleotides are TGTGCCAGCAGTGAAGCATTAGGGACAGTGAATACTGAAGCTTTCTTT.